This TCR beta chain stems from a study of T-cell reconstitution after alpha-beta-depleted transplantation in children. Study outcomes and limitations: Fresh T-cell production supplied most of the T-cell counts and diversity seen one year after transplant.

The TCRbeta library incorporated unique molecular identifiers. TCRdb analysed the PCR reads with MiXCR anew, one entry per CDR3 protein. This sample has about 830,000 distinct CDR3 sequences, with 16% found just once. V was trimmed by 1 base and J by 8 bases, leaving 14 bases between them. The CDR3 has 13 residues. CDR1 and CDR2 from the germline V gene are DFQATT and SNEGSKA (reference sequence). Comment on this clonotype: Its target is unknown.

The sample was PBMCs, mostly from graft donor cells, taken 360 days after TCRalphabeta/CD19-depleted stem cell transplant. The clonotype was recovered from a male patient younger than 18 who had a stem cell transplant for acute lymphoblastic leukemia, so the T cells may come from the graft donor. The chain combines TRBV20-1 with TRBJ1-2, with D possibly matching TRBD1 (5 bases). CDR3 region: CSARASGGEGYTF. As DNA, the CDR3 is TGCAGTGCTAGAGCCTCCGGGGGTGAGGGCTACACCTTC.